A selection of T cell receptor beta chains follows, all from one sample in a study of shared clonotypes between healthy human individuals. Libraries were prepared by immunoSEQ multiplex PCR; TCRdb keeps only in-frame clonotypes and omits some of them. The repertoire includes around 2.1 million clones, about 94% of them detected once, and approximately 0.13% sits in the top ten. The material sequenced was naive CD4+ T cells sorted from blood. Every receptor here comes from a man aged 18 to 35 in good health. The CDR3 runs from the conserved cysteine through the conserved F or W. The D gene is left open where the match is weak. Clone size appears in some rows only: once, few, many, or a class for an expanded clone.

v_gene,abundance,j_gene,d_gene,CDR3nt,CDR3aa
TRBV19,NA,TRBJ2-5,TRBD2,TGTGCCAGTAGTATGTACGCGGGAGTGTCAGAGACCCAGTACTTC,CASSMYAGVSETQYF
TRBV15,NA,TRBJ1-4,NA,TGTGCCACCAGCCGGGGATTTAATGAAAAACTGTTTTTT,CATSRGFNEKLFF
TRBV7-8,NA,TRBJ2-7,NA,TGTGCCAGCAGCTTAACGGGGCTCTCCTACGAGCAGTACTTC,CASSLTGLSYEQYF
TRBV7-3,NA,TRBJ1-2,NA,TGTGCCAGCAGCTTAGACAGTACCGGCTATGGCTACACCTTC,CASSLDSTGYGYTF
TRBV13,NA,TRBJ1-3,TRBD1,TGTGCCAGCAGCATACCTCGGACAGGGAGCTCTGGAAACACCATATATTTT,CASSIPRTGSSGNTIYF
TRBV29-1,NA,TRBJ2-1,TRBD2,TGCAGCGTTGACCCCTTGACTAGCGGGGTTTACAATGAGCAGTTCTTC,CSVDPLTSGVYNEQFF
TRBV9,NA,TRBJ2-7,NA,TGTGCCAGCAGCGTATTAGCGGTTCCCGGGGCCGAGCAGTACTTC,CASSVLAVPGAEQYF
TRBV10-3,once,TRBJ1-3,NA,TGTGCCATCGGTGGGGGAAACACCATATATTTT,CAIGGGNTIYF
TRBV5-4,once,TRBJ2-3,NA,TGTGCCAGCCCTGGCACAGATACGCAGTATTTT,CASPGTDTQYF
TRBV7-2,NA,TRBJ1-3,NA,TGTGCCAGCAGCTTAACTTGGACAGCTGGAAACACCATATATTTT,CASSLTWTAGNTIYF
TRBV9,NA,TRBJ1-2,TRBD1,TGTGCCAGCAGAAACCGGGACAGCTATGGCTACACCTTC,CASRNRDSYGYTF
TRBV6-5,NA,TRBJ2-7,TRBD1,TGTGCCAGCAGTTACTCCAGGGGGTCCTACGAGCAGTACTTC,CASSYSRGSYEQYF
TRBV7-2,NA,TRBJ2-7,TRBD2,TGTGCCAGCAGCTTGACTAGCGGGGTCTGGAACGAGCAGTACTTC,CASSLTSGVWNEQYF
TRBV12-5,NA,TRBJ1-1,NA,TGTGCTAGTGGAACAGGGATGGTGACTGAAGCTTTCTTT,CASGTGMVTEAFF
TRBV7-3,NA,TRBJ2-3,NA,TGTGCCAGCAGCTTAAATTTGGGGCCAGATACGCAGTATTTT,CASSLNLGPDTQYF
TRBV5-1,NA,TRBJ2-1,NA,TGCGCCAGCTCCCCCGGCGGGGGCGAATACAATGAGCAGTTCTTC,CASSPGGGEYNEQFF
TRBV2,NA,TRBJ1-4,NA,TGTGCCAGCAGAAAACCGATGGACGCTGAAAAACTGTTTTTT,CASRKPMDAEKLFF
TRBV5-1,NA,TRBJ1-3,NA,TGCGCCAGCAGCTTGGAAGTAGGGACGGGAAACACCATATATTTT,CASSLEVGTGNTIYF
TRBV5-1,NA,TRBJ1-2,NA,TGCGCCAGCAGCTTAAGGACGGGGAACTATGGCTACACCTTC,CASSLRTGNYGYTF
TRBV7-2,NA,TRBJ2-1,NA,TGTGCCAGCAGCTCTACTCTGAATAACAATGAGCAGTTCTTC,CASSSTLNNNEQFF
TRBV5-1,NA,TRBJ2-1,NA,TGCGCCAGCAGCACAAGACTCAATGAGCAGTTCTTC,CASSTRLNEQFF
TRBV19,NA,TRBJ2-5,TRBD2,TGTGCCAGTAGTAACCGACTAGCGGCAAAGCAAGAGACCCAGTACTTC,CASSNRLAAKQETQYF
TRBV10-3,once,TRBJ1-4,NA,TGTGCCATCAGCGACGACATTAATGAAAAACTGTTTTTT,CAISDDINEKLFF
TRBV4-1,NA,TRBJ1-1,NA,TGCGCCAGCAGCCAAAACAGGCCGCCGGTCGCTAAGAACACTGAAGCTTTCTTT,CASSQNRPPVAKNTEAFF
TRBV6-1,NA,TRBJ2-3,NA,TGTGCCTGCCGGACAAGCTCCGGGGCGGATACGCAGTATTTT,CACRTSSGADTQYF
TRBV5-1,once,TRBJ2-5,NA,TGCGCCAGCAGCTTGGGCGACTCACAAGAGACCCAGTACTTC,CASSLGDSQETQYF
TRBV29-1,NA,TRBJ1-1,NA,TGCAGCGTTGAAGATCGGGGTAATCTGGGGCAACGCGGTGAAGCTTTCTTT,CSVEDRGNLGQRGEAFF
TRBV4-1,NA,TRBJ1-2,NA,TGCGCCAGCAGCCCTCTGCCGAGTGTGGGGGCTACTAGCTATGGCTACACCTTC,CASSPLPSVGATSYGYTF
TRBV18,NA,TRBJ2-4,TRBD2,TGTGCCAGCTCACCAGGGACTAGCGGGACGCCTTCCTTC,CASSPGTSGTPSF
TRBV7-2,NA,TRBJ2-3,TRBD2,TGTGCCAGCAGCTTGACTAGCGGTAATGGAGATACGCAGTATTTT,CASSLTSGNGDTQYF
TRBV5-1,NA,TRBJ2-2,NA,TGCGCCAGCAGCTTTTTGGAGGCAGGCCCGAACACCGGGGAGCTGTTTTTT,CASSFLEAGPNTGELFF
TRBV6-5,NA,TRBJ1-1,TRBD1,TGTGCCAGCAGTTCCGGACAGGGCCGAATGGGCACTGAAGCTTTCTTT,CASSSGQGRMGTEAFF
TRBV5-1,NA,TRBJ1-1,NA,TGCGCCAGCAGCCACGGACAGTCCTCTACGGTGGGGACTGAAGCTTTCTTT,CASSHGQSSTVGTEAFF
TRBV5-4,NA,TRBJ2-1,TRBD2,TGTGCCAGCAGCTGGACGGGACAGACTAGCGGTTACAATGAGCAGTTCTTC,CASSWTGQTSGYNEQFF
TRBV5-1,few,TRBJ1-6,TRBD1,TGCGCCAGCAGCTCCGGGACAGGGCGGGGTTCACCCCTCCACTTT,CASSSGTGRGSPLHF
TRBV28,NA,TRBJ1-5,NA,TGTGCCAGCAGTTCTCCAAGCAATCAGCCCCAGCATTTT,CASSSPSNQPQHF
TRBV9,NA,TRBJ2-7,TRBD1,TGTGCCAGCAGCGCGGGACAGGGGGTTGGCGAGCAGTACTTC,CASSAGQGVGEQYF
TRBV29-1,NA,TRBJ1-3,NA,TGCAGCGTACGGACAAGTCAAGGAGGCTCTGGAAACACCATATATTTT,CSVRTSQGGSGNTIYF
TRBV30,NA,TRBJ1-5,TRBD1,TGTGCCTGGAGTCCGAGAGACAGGGGGCTAAGTCAGCCCCAGCATTTT,CAWSPRDRGLSQPQHF
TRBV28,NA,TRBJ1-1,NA,TGTGCCAGCAGTACCTACAAGAACACTGAAGCTTTCTTT,CASSTYKNTEAFF
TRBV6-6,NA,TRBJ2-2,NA,TGTGCCAGCACCTCGGGTTCCCTGAACACCGGGGAGCTGTTTTTT,CASTSGSLNTGELFF
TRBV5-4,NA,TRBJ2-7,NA,TGTGCCAGCAGCTCCTCCGGGATCGTGGGTTACGAGCAGTACTTC,CASSSSGIVGYEQYF
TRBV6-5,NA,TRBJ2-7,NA,TGTGCCAGCAGTTACTCGCAGAAGAGCTACGAGCAGTACTTC,CASSYSQKSYEQYF
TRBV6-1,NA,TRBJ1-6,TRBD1,TGTGCCAGCAGTGCGGGACAGGGAGCCGGATCCTATAATTCACCCCTCCACTTT,CASSAGQGAGSYNSPLHF
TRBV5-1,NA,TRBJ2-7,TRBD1,TGCGCCAGCAGCTTACAGGGGGGCCACGAGCAGTACTTC,CASSLQGGHEQYF
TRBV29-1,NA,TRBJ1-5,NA,TGCAGCGCCGAGGGCCGGCTGAATCAGCCCCAGCATTTT,CSAEGRLNQPQHF